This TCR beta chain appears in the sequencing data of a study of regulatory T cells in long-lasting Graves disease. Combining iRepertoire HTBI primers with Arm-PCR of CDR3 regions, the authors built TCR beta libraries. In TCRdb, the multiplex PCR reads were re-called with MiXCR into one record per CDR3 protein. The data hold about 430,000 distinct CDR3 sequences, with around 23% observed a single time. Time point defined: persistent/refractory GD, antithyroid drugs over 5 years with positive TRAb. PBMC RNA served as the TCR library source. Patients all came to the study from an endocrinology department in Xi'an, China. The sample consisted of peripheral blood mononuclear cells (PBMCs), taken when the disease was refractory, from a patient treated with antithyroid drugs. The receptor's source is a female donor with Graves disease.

The CDR3 loop reads CAISGPGLAGVGTQYF. The CDR3 DNA reads as TGTGCCATCAGTGGTCCGGGACTAGCGGGAGTTGGGACGCAGTATTTT. V is TRBV10-3 and J is TRBJ2-3; 14 nucleotides agree with TRBD2. The germline gives CDR1 ENHRY, CDR2 SYGVKD. The junction had 9 bases not matched to a gene; V was cut back by 4 bases and J by 9 bases. The CDR3 is made up of 16 amino acids.